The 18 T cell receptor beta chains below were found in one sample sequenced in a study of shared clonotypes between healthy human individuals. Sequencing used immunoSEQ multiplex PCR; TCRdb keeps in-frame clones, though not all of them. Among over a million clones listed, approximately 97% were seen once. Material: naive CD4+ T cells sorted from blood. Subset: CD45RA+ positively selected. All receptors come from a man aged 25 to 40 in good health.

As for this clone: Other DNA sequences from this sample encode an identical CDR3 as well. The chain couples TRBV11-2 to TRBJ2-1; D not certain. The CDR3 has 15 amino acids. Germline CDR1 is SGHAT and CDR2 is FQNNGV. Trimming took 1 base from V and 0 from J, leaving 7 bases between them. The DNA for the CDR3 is TGTGCCAGCAGCTTAGTGGGCAGCTCCTACAATGAGCAGTTCTTC. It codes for CASSLVGSSYNEQFF.

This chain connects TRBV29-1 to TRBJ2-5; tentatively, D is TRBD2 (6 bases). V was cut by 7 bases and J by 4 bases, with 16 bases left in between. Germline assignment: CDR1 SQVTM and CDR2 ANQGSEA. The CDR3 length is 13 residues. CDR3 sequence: CSGGHLEGETQYF. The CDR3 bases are TGCAGCGGTGGACACCTGGAGGGAGAGACCCAGTACTTC. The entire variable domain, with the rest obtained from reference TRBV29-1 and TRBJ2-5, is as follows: SAVISQKPSRDICQRGTSLTIQCQVDSQVTMMFWYRQQPGQSLTLIATANQGSEATYESGFVIDKFPISRPNLTFSTLTVSNMSPEDSSIYLCSGGHLEGETQYFGPGTRLLVL.

The CDR3 sequence is CASSLRPSGKETQYF. The DNA for the CDR3 is TGTGCCAGCAGCTTGAGGCCTAGCGGGAAAGAGACCCAGTACTTC. V gene TRBV7-9 combines with J gene TRBJ2-5, with 9 positions matching TRBD2. V shed 3 bases, J shed 3 bases, and the junction held 5 bases outside the gene matches. Germline assignment: CDR1 SEHNR and CDR2 FQNEAQ (reference sequence). The CDR3 totals 15 residues.

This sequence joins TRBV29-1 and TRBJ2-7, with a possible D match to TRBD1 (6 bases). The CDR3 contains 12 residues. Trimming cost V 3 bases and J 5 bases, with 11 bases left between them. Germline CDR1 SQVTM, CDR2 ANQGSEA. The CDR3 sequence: CSVDGGWNEQYF. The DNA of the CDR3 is TGCAGCGTTGATGGGGGCTGGAACGAGCAGTACTTC.

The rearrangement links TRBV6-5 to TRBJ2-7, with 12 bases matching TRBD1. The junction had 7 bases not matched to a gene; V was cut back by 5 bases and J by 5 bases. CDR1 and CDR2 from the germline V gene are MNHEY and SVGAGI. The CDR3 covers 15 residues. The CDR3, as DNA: TGTGCCAGCAGTACTCCGGGACAGGGGGCGGACGAGCAGTACTTC. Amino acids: CASSTPGQGADEQYF.

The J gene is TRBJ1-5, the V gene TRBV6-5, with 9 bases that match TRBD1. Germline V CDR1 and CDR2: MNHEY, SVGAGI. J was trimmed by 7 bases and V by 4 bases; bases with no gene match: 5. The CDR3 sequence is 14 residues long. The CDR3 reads CASSLGQGGQPQHF. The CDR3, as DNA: TGTGCCAGCAGTTTGGGACAGGGAGGACAGCCCCAGCATTTT.

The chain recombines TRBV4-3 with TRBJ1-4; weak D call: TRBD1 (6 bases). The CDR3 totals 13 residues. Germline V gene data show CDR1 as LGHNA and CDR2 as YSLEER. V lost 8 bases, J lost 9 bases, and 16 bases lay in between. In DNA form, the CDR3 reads TGCGCCAGCCGAAACAGGGAGGGACAAAAACTGTTTTTT. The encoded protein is CASRNREGQKLFF.

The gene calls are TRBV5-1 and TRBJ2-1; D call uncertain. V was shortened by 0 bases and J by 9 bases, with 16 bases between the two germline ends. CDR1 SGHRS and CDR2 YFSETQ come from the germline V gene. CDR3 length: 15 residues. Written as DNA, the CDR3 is TGCGCCAGCAGCTTGGGGCCCCGACTTGTCAGTGAGCAGTTCTTC. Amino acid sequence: CASSLGPRLVSEQFF.

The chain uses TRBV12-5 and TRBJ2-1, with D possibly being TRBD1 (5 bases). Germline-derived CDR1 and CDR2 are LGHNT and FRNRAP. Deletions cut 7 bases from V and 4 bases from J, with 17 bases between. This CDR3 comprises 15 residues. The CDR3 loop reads CASAQWGGNYNEQFF. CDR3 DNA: TGTGCTAGTGCTCAGTGGGGCGGTAATTACAATGAGCAGTTCTTC.

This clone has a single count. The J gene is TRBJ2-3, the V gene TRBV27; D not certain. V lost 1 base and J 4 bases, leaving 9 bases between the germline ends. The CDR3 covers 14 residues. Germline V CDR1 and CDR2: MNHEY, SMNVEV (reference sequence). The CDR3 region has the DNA TGTGCCAGCAGTTTATACGGTTATTCAGATACGCAGTATTTT. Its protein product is CASSLYGYSDTQYF.

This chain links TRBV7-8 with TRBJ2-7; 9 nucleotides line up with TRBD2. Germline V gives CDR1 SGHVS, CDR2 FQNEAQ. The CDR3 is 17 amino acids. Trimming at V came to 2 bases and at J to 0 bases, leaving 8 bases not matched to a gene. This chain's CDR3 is CASSLLAGSDPSYEQYF. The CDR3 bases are TGTGCCAGCAGCTTACTAGCGGGAAGCGATCCCTCCTACGAGCAGTACTTC.

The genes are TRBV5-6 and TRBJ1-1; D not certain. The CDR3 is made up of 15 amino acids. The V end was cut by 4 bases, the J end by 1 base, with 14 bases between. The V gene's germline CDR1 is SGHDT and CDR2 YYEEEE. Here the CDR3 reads CASSTVSDGNTEAFF. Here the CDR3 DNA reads TGTGCCAGCAGCACAGTCAGCGATGGGAACACTGAAGCTTTCTTT. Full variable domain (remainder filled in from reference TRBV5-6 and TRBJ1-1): DAGVTQSPTHLIKTRGQQVTLRCSPKSGHDTVSWYQQALGQGPQFIFQYYEEEERQRGNFPDRFSGHQFPNYSSELNVNALLLGDSALYLCASSTVSDGNTEAFFGQGTRLTVV.

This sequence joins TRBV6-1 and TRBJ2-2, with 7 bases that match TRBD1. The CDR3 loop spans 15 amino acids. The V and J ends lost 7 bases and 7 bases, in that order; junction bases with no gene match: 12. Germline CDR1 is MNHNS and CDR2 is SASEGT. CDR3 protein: CASKGEQGTIGELFF. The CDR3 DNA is TGTGCCAGCAAAGGGGAACAGGGGACAATCGGGGAGCTGTTTTTT.

As DNA, the CDR3 is TGTGCCAGCAGCTTACGAGAGACTAGCGGGATTACATACGAGCAGTACTTC. Its protein is CASSLRETSGITYEQYF. The J gene is TRBJ2-7, the V gene TRBV27; TRBD2 agrees at 11 bases. This CDR3 spans 17 amino acids. Germline V gene data show CDR1 as MNHEY and CDR2 as SMNVEV (reference sequence). V lost 6 bases and J lost 4; bases outside the gene matches: 14.

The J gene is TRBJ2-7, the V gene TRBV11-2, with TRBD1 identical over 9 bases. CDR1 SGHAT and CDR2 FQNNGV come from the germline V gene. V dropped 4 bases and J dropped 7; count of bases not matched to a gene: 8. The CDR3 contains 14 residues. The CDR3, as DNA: TGTGCCAGCAGCTCAATACAGGGGGCGAGGGAGCAGTACTTC. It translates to CASSSIQGAREQYF. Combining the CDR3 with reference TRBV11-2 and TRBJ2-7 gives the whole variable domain EAGVAQSPRYKIIEKRQSVAFWCNPISGHATLYWYQQILGQGPKLLIQFQNNGVVDDSQLPKDRFSAERLKGVDSTLKIQPAKLEDSAVYLCASSSIQGAREQYFGPGTRLTVT.

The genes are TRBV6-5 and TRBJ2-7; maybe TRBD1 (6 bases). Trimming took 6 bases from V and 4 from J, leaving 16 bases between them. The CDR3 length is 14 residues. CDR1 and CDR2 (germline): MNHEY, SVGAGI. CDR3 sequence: CASSMTTGFYEQYF. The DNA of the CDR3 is TGTGCCAGCAGCATGACGACAGGATTTTACGAGCAGTACTTC.

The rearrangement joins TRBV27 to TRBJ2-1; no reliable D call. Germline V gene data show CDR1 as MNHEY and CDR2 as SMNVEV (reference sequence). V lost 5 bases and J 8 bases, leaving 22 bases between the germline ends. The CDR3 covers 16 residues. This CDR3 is CASSLQTASSRYEQFF. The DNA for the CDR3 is TGTGCCAGCAGTCTCCAAACAGCTAGTAGTCGCTATGAGCAGTTCTTC.

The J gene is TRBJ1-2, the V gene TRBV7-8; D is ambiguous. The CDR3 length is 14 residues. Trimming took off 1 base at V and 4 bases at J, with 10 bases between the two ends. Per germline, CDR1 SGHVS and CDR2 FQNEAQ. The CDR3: CASSLVAEVYGYTF. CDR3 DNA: TGTGCCAGCAGCTTAGTGGCGGAAGTCTATGGCTACACCTTC. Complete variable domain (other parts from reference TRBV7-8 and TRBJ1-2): GAGVSQSPRYKVAKRGQDVALRCDPISGHVSLFWYQQALGQGPEFLTYFQNEAQLDKSGLPSDRFFAERPEGSVSTLKIQRTQQEDSAVYLCASSLVAEVYGYTFGSGTRLTVV.